This T cell receptor beta chain was observed in a study of identical twins' blood T cells. CDR3 size: 14 residues. The V end lost 6 bases, the J end lost 0 bases, and 11 bases lay between the germline ends. CDR1 SGHAT and CDR2 FQNNGV come from the germline V gene. The study's findings and limits: Out-of-frame TCRbeta clonotypes reportedly had markedly more similar V usage in twins than unrelated donors.

A previously described protocol, modified, built RNA-based TCR cDNA libraries. Both ends of each TCR cDNA library bore sample-specific barcodes. MiXCR, applied by TCRdb to the 5' RACE reads, yields one record per CDR3 protein. The sample holds around 380,000 distinct CDR3 sequences, 28% seen once. For this clonotype: Its antigen is undetermined. A much larger clone lies a single base off, so this may be a read error.

Sequencing used PBMCs. The receptor was isolated from a woman aged 18 to 50 in good health. The J gene is TRBJ1-1, the V gene TRBV11-2, with unresolved D. As DNA, the CDR3 is TGTGCCAGCAGTCGCATCGGCATGAACACTGAAGCTTTCTTT. Translating it yields CASSRIGMNTEAFF.